This T cell receptor (beta chain) emerged from a study of blood T cell repertoires in COVID-19. On the study more broadly: Italy, Spain and the United States were the sources of the convalescent and acute COVID-19 samples. T cells, B-cell-depleted T cells, or PBMCs provided the cDNA or gDNA that served as material.

A single count supports this clone. In the study's own analysis: Reference gene primer amplification in the assay estimated nucleated cell counts. Sequenced by immunoSEQ multiplex PCR; TCRdb stores in-frame clones only, minus some. Clone size and the V and J calls come from that table; the DNA yielded D and trimming. Of just over 200,000 clones detected, approximately 84% appear once; the ten largest clones hold roughly 5.7%. The CDR3 covers 15 residues. Per germline, CDR1 MDHEN and CDR2 SYDVKM. V lost 4 bases, J lost 0 bases, and 5 bases stayed unmatched. The TCR sequence derives from a man older than 75 with acute or convalescent COVID-19. The V gene is TRBV28, the J gene TRBJ1-1; 7 bases are shared with TRBD1. The sample taken for sequencing was peripheral blood. This CDR3 reads CASSSGQSMNTEAFF. DNA of the CDR3: TGTGCCAGCAGTTCGGGACAGAGCATGAACACTGAAGCTTTCTTT.